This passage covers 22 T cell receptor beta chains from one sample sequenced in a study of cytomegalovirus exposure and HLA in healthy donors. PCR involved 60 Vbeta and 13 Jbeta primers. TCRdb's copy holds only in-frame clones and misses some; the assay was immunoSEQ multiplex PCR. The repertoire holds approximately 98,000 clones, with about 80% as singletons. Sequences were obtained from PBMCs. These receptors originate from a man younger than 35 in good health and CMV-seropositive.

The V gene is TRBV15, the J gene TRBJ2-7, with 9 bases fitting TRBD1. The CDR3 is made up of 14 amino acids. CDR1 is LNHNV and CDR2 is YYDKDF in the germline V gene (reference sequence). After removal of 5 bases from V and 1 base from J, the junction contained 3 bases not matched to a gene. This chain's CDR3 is CATSVDRGSYEQYF. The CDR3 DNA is TGTGCCACCAGCGTTGACAGGGGGTCCTACGAGCAGTACTTC.

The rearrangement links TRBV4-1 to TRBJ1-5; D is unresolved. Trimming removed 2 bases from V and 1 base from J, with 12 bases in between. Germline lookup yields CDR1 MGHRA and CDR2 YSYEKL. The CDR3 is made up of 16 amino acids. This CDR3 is CASSQRELGSNQPQHF. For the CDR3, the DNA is TGCGCCAGCAGCCAACGGGAATTGGGGAGCAATCAGCCCCAGCATTTT.

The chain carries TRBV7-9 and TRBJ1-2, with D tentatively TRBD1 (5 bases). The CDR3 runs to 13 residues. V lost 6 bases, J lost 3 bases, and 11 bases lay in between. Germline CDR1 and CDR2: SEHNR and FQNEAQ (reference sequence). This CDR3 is CASSPRGYYGYTF. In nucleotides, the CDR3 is TGTGCCAGCAGTCCCCGGGGGTACTATGGCTACACCTTC.

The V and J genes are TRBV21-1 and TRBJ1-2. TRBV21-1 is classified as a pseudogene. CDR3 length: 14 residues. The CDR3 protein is CASSKGGYPHGYTF. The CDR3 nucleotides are TGTGCCAGCAGCAAGGGGGGGTATCCCCATGGCTACACCTTC.

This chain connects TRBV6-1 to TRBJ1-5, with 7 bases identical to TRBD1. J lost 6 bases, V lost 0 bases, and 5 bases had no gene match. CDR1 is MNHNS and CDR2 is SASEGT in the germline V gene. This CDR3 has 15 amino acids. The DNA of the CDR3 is TGTGCCAGCAGTGAAGCAGGAGGGGGCGGTCAGCCCCAGCATTTT. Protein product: CASSEAGGGGQPQHF.

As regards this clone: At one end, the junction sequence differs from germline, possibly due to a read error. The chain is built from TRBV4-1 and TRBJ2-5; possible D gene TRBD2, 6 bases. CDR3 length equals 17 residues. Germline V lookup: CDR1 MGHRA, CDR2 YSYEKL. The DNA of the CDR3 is TGCGCGAGCAGCCGGGACCCATTGGGGGGAGATCAAGAGACCCAGTACTTC. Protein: CASSRDPLGGDQETQYF.

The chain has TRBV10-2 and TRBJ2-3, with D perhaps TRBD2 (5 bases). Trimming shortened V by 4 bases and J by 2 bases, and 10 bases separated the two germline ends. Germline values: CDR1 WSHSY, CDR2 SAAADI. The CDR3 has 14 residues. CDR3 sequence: CASSGLPITDTQYF. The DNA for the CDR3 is TGCGCCAGCAGTGGACTACCCATCACAGATACGCAGTATTTT.

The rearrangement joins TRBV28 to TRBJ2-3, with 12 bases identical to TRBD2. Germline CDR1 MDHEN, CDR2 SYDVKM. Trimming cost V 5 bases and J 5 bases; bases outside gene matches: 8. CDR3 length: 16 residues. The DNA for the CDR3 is TGTGCCAGCAGTCCTAGACTAGCGGGGGAGGAAGATACGCAGTATTTT. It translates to CASSPRLAGEEDTQYF.

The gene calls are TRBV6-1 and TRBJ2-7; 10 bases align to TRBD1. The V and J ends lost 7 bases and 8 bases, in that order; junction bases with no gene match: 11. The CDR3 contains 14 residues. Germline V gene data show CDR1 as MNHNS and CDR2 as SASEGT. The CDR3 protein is CASKTLTGGEKQYF. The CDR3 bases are TGTGCCAGCAAAACTCTGACAGGGGGCGAAAAGCAGTACTTC.

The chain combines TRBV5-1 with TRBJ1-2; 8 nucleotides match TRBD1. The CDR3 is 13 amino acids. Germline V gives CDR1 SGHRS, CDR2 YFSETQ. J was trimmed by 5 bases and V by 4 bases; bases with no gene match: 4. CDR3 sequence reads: CASSADRVYGYTF. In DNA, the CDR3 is TGCGCCAGCAGCGCGGACAGGGTTTATGGCTACACCTTC.

The CDR3 nucleotides are TGCGCCAGCAGCTTGGAGCGCGGGGTGCCTAGCGCACAAGAGACCCAGTACTTC. It specifies CASSLERGVPSAQETQYF. This chain uses TRBV5-1 with TRBJ2-5, with TRBD2 as a possible D gene (6 bases). The CDR3 has 18 amino acids. Per the germline V gene, CDR1 is SGHRS and CDR2 is YFSETQ. Deletions cut 0 bases from V and 2 bases from J, with 20 bases between.

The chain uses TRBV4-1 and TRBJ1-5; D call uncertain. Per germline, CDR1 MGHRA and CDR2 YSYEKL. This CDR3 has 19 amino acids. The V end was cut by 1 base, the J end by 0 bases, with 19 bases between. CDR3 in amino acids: CASSQVVHLRYDSNQPQHF. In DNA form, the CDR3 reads TGCGCCAGCAGCCAAGTAGTGCACCTGAGATATGATAGCAATCAGCCCCAGCATTTT.

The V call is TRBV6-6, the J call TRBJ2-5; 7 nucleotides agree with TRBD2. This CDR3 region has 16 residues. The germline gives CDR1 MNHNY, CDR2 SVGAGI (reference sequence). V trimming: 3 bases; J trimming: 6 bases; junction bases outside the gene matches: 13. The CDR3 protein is CASSYLSETSIKTQYF. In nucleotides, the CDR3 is TGTGCCAGCAGTTATTTGTCCGAGACTAGCATTAAGACCCAGTACTTC.

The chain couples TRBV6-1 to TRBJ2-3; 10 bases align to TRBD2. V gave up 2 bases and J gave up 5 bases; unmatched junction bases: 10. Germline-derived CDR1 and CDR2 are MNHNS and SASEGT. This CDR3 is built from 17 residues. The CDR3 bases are TGTGCCAGCAGTGAAAACCCCAGCGGGGGGGCCGGAGATACGCAGTATTTT. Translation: CASSENPSGGAGDTQYF.

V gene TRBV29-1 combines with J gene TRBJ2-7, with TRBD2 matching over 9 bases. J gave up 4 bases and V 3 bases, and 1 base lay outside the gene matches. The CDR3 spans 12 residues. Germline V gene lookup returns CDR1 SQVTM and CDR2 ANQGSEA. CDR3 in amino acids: CSVEAGGYEQYF. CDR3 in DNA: TGCAGCGTTGAGGCGGGAGGGTACGAGCAGTACTTC.

CDR3 residues: CASSESIGGETQYF. CDR3 nucleotides: TGCGCCAGCAGTGAGTCGATTGGGGGCGAGACCCAGTACTTC. The chain recombines TRBV10-2 with TRBJ2-5; weak D call: TRBD1 (6 bases). Trimming cost V 0 bases and J 5 bases, with 10 bases left between them. The CDR3 is made up of 14 amino acids. In germline, CDR1 is WSHSY, CDR2 SAAADI.

This chain's CDR3 is CASSKIAGGLRDTQYF. The CDR3 DNA follows: TGTGCCAGCAGTAAAATAGCGGGGGGGCTGCGAGATACGCAGTATTTT. V is TRBV28 and J is TRBJ2-3; 11 bases line up with TRBD2. V dropped 5 bases and J dropped 5; count of bases not matched to a gene: 9. The CDR3 has 16 residues. Per germline, CDR1 MDHEN and CDR2 SYDVKM. The full variable domain, with the rest looked up from reference TRBV28 and TRBJ2-3, is DVKVTQSSRYLVKRTGEKVFLECVQDMDHENMFWYRQDPGLGLRLIYFSYDVKMKEKGDIPEGYSVSREKKERFSLILESASTNQTSMYLCASSKIAGGLRDTQYFGPGTRLTVL.

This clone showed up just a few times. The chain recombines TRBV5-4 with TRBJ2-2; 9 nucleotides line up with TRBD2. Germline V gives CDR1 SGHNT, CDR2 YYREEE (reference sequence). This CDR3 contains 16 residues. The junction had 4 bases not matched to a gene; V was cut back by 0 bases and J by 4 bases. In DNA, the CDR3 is TGTGCCAGCAGCTTGGGACTAGCGGTCTCCACCGGGGAGCTGTTTTTT. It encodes CASSLGLAVSTGELFF.

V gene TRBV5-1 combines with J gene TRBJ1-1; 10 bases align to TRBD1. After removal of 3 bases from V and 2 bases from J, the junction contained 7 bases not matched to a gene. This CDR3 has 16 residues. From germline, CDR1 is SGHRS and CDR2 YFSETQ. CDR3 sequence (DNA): TGCGCCAGCAGCTACGGACAGGGGGGAATTAACACTGAAGCTTTCTTT. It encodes CASSYGQGGINTEAFF.

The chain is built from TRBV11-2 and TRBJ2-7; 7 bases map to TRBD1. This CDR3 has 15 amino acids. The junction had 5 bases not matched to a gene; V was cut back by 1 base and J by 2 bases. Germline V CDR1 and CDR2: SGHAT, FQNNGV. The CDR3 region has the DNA TGTGCCAGCAGCTTAGTGTTCCAGGGGGCCTACGAGCAGTACTTC. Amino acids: CASSLVFQGAYEQYF.

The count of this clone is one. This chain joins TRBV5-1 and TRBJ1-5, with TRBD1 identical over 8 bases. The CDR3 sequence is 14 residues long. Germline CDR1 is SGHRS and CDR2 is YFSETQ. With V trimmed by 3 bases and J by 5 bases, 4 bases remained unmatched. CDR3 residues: CASSSDRAYQPQHF. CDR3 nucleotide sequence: TGCGCCAGCAGCTCGGACAGGGCGTATCAGCCCCAGCATTTT.

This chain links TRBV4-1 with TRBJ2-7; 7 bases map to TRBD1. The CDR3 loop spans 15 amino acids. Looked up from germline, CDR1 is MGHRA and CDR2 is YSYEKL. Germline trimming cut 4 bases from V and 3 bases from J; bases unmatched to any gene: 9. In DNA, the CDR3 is TGCGCCAGCAGCCCAGAGAGGACAGGTGGCTACGAGCAGTACTTC. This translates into CASSPERTGGYEQYF.